This T cell receptor beta chain comes out of a study of OX40 agonist ivuxolimab in advanced cancers. Turning to the study itself: Patients were dosed intravenously with ivuxolimab at 0.01 to 10 mg/kg every 2 weeks. Prior anti-PD-1, anti-PD-L1 or anti-CTLA-4 therapy was allowed; approximately 40% had some.

Concerning this clone itself: No antigen is known for it.

Study-wide results and caveats: Both CD4+ and CD8+ T cell populations in blood had undergone clonal expansion by week 6 at 0.1 to 3.0 mg/kg. Also present in some nonresponders was a low level of normalized T-cell clonal expansion.

Profiled with immunoSEQ multiplex PCR; TCRdb holds only in-frame clones, not every one. The profile shows under 80,000 clones, 86% of them singletons. The source of this sequence is an adult with an advanced solid tumor such as melanoma, head and neck, liver or kidney cancer. The sequencing used CD4+ or CD8+ T cells sorted from blood, collected in a trial of the OX40 agonist ivuxolimab.

The CDR3 DNA follows: TGTGCCAGCAGCTTAATAGCTGCGGACACCGGGGAGCTGTTTTTT. Its translation: CASSLIAADTGELFF. This sequence joins TRBV7-3 and TRBJ2-2; D ambiguous. The CDR3 runs to 15 residues. Germline loops: CDR1 SGHTA, CDR2 FQGTGA. The germline V and J ends were trimmed by 1 base and 3 bases, with 9 bases remaining between them.